This T cell receptor beta chain comes out of a study of vaccination effects on CD4 cells after COVID-19. Assay: immunoSEQ multiplex PCR; the TCRdb copy retains only in-frame clones and omits some. The sample consists of under 30,000 clones, roughly four fifths of them appearing once. About this clone itself: Its antigen is currently unknown.

This CDR3 spans 14 amino acids. From germline, CDR1 is KGHSH and CDR2 LQKENI. Trimming removed 3 bases from V and 3 bases from J; junction bases left unmatched: 2. ViraFEST used viral peptide pools to expand antigen-specific CD4+ T cells before sequencing. Researchers isolated CD4+ T cells once approximately eleven days of culture had elapsed. Either the mRNA-1273 or the BNT162b2 vaccine was given to participants as two doses. Some 2 million PBMC per well received about 9.8 IU/ml IL-2 and approximately 9.2 ug/ml peptides in culture. The sequences come from CD4+ T cells from PBMCs cultured with HCoV-OC43 spike peptides, collected after COVID-19 vaccination. The subset: HCoV-OC43 spike overlapping peptide pool stimulation. The rearrangement links TRBV18 to TRBJ2-3; TRBD1 matches at 8 bases. The clonotype was recovered from a human donor who received a COVID-19 vaccine. In DNA, the CDR3 is TGTGCCAGCTCACCGAGACAGGGGACAGATACGCAGTATTTT. Amino acid sequence: CASSPRQGTDTQYF.